This is a list of T cell receptor beta chains from one sample in a study of T cells in Graves' hyperthyroidism and ophthalmopathy. TCRdb ran MiXCR on the multiplex PCR reads and lists one entry per CDR3 protein. In the table there are 600,000 or so distinct CDR3 sequences, 14% of which are singletons. Sequencing was done on a sample of blood. The receptor source for this set is a woman younger than 35 with Graves' ophthalmopathy. Each CDR3 is given with its conserved first and last residue. A D gene is named only where the DNA matches it firmly. Clone size, where shown, is once, few, many, or a class for clones that have expanded.

cdr3_nt	cdr3_aa	clone_size	d_call	j_call	v_call
TGTGCCAGCAGCGTGCCCCCCTTACGGGACGGGGATGAGCAGTTCTTC	CASSVPPLRDGDEQFF	few	.	TRBJ2-1	TRBV14
TGCGCCAGCAGCCAAGATTTGGACAGCTATGGCTACACCTTC	CASSQDLDSYGYTF	.	.	TRBJ1-2	TRBV4-1
TGTGCCAGTAGTATCGGAGGCCCTTCCTACAATGAGCAGTTCTTC	CASSIGGPSYNEQFF	.	.	TRBJ2-1	TRBV19
TGTGCCAGCAGCCAAGCGGCGGGGGGCTGGGAGACCCAGTACTTC	CASSQAAGGWETQYF	many	TRBD2	TRBJ2-5	TRBV3-1
TGTGCCAGCAGCTTGGGAGCCTGGGGCAGTCTCACCGGGGAGCTGTTTTTT	CASSLGAWGSLTGELFF	many	.	TRBJ2-2	TRBV5-6
TGCGCCAGCAGCTCCCGAGGAGGCGGGCCACCTATGTTCGAGCAGTACTTC	CASSSRGGGPPMFEQYF	many	.	TRBJ2-7	TRBV5-1
TGTGCCAGCAGCCCTTCCTCAGGGGTGGGCTACACCTTC	CASSPSSGVGYTF	.	.	TRBJ1-2	TRBV3-1
TGTGCCAGCAGTTTATACAGCTCTGGAAACACCATATATTTT	CASSLYSSGNTIYF	many	.	TRBJ1-3	TRBV28
TGTGCCAGCAGTTTTTCGGGACAGGGAGGTAATGAGCAGTTCTTC	CASSFSGQGGNEQFF	many	TRBD1	TRBJ2-1	TRBV6-1
TGTGCCAGCAGCTTTTCGGGGCGGGAGGGAGAGACCCAGTACTTC	CASSFSGREGETQYF	few	TRBD2	TRBJ2-5	TRBV12-3/TRBV12-4
TGTGCCAGTAGTATTTGCCGGGACTCTGGGGCCAACGTCCTGACTTTC	CASSICRDSGANVLTF	.	.	TRBJ2-6	TRBV19
TGTGCCAGCAGTCTTTCCAGCGGGGGTGAGCAGTACTTC	CASSLSSGGEQYF	.	TRBD2	TRBJ2-7	TRBV12-3/TRBV12-4
TGTGCCAGCAGCGTAGCGGCTAGCGGGAGGGAGGAGCAGTTCTTC	CASSVAASGREEQFF	.	TRBD2	TRBJ2-1	TRBV9
TGTGCCAGCAGCTTAGGGGGACAGGGCCTAATCACCGGGGAGCTGTTTTTT	CASSLGGQGLITGELFF	many	TRBD1	TRBJ2-2	TRBV11-2
TGCGCCAGCAGCTGGACCCCTGACAGGACCTCTAATGAAAAACTGTTTTTT	CASSWTPDRTSNEKLFF	.	.	TRBJ1-4	TRBV5-1
TGTGCCAGCACCCCTGGTGGGGGCTCCTACAATGAGCAGTTCTTC	CASTPGGGSYNEQFF	few	.	TRBJ2-1	TRBV27
TGCGCCAGCAGTGATGTGTGGGGGACAACCTACGAGCAGTACTTC	CASSDVWGTTYEQYF	few	.	TRBJ2-7	TRBV10-2
TGCAGTGCTAGGCGGCTCGGCACAGATACGCAGTATTTT	CSARRLGTDTQYF	few	.	TRBJ2-3	TRBV20-1
TGCGCCAGCAGCACGCACAGGGGGACTGAAGCTTTCTTT	CASSTHRGTEAFF	many	TRBD1	TRBJ1-1	TRBV5-1
TGCGCCAGCAGCCCCTACGAGACCGCTTGGGGCACAGATACGCAGTATTTT	CASSPYETAWGTDTQYF	few	.	TRBJ2-3	TRBV4-1
TGTGCCAGCACCCCACAGGGGGCCTACGAGCAGTACTTC	CASTPQGAYEQYF	many	TRBD1	TRBJ2-7	TRBV7-9
TGCAGCGTTGAAATTGGGCTCACTGAAGCTTTCTTT	CSVEIGLTEAFF	.	.	TRBJ1-1	TRBV29-1
TGTGCCAGCAGTGCCCGTCCTGGGGGACTCCGCCGGAATGAAAAACTGTTTTTT	CASSARPGGLRRNEKLFF	.	.	TRBJ1-4	TRBV6-2/TRBV6-3
TGTGCCAGCAGTTACTCCTTCCGACAAGAGACCCAGTACTTC	CASSYSFRQETQYF	many	.	TRBJ2-5	TRBV6-5
TGTGCCAGTAGTTCCGGGATTAGCTCCTACGAGCAGTACTTC	CASSSGISSYEQYF	.	.	TRBJ2-7	TRBV19
TGTGCCAGCAGCTTAACAGGGCGGGTTGGGGAAAAACTGTTTTTT	CASSLTGRVGEKLFF	.	.	TRBJ1-4	TRBV7-9
TGTGCCAGCTCACCCCGAGGGGCTAGGGGGATTCAGTACTTC	CASSPRGARGIQYF	few	.	TRBJ2-4	TRBV18
TGTGCCAGCAGCCCGGCGAACCCCACAGATACGCAGTATTTT	CASSPANPTDTQYF	.	.	TRBJ2-3	TRBV11-2
TGCAGTGCTAGAGATAGGCTAGCGGCACCGTCCTACGAGCAGTACTTC	CSARDRLAAPSYEQYF	.	TRBD2	TRBJ2-7	TRBV20-1
TGTGCCAGTTCTGAAGGACTAGCGGGAGGTCCCTACGAGCAGTACTTC	CASSEGLAGGPYEQYF	once	TRBD2	TRBJ2-7	TRBV19
TGTGCCAGCAGCCCCCCAAGCGGGAGGGGGAATGAGCAGTTCTTC	CASSPPSGRGNEQFF	few	TRBD2	TRBJ2-1	TRBV11-2
TGTGCCAGCAGTAAATCCCCTAGCGGGAGGGGGAATGAGCAGTTCTTC	CASSKSPSGRGNEQFF	.	TRBD2	TRBJ2-1	TRBV6-2/TRBV6-3
TGTGCCAGCAGCTCTTCCTCCAGTTTGGGGGGCGGTCAGCCCCAGCATTTT	CASSSSSSLGGGQPQHF	many	.	TRBJ1-5	TRBV27
TGTGCCAGCAGGGTAGCCGGGACTAGCGGGAGTAATGAGCAGTTCTTC	CASRVAGTSGSNEQFF	many	TRBD2	TRBJ2-1	TRBV6-1
TGCGCCAGCAGCCAGGGTTGGGGGGCAGGGGCCCTCACAGATACGCAGTATTTT	CASSQGWGAGALTDTQYF	.	.	TRBJ2-3	TRBV5-5